Each of the 3 T cell receptor beta chains below was sequenced from the same sample in a study of blood T cell repertoires in COVID-19. Using immunoSEQ multiplex PCR, the repertoire was profiled, and TCRdb retains in-frame clones only, with some absent. The repertoire holds 280,000 or so clones, with 85% as singletons. The sequencing input was PBMCs or T cells enriched from blood (not recorded which). These receptor sequences come from a woman aged 50 to 60 who had recovered from COVID-19.

The V and J genes are TRBV11-1 and TRBJ1-2, with unresolved D. The germline V gene has CDR1 SGHAT and CDR2 FQDESV (reference sequence). The CDR3 is 14 amino acids. V lost 1 base and J lost 0, with 6 bases in between. The CDR3, as DNA: TGTGCCAGCAGCTTAGAATCAGCTAACTATGGCTACACCTTC. Protein product: CASSLESANYGYTF.

The chain employs TRBV5-1 and TRBJ2-7, with 9 bases identical to TRBD1. This CDR3 is built from 16 residues. Germline CDR1 reads SGHRS; CDR2 reads YFSETQ. The V segment lost 4 bases and the J segment 7 bases; nucleotides outside the gene matches: 15. Here the CDR3 DNA reads TGCGCCAGCAGCCGAGCCTATGGGACAGGGTCGGAAGAGCAGTACTTC. Translation: CASSRAYGTGSEEQYF.

This chain links TRBV5-5 with TRBJ1-1; possible D gene TRBD1, 6 bases. Between the trimmed V and J ends, which lost 3 bases and 5 bases, there was a span of 14 bases. The V gene's germline CDR1 is SGHKS and CDR2 YYEKEE (reference sequence). CDR3 length: 14 residues. CDR3 loop: CASSWTVGGTEAFF. For the CDR3, the DNA is TGTGCCAGCAGCTGGACAGTCGGGGGGACTGAAGCTTTCTTT. Drawing the rest from reference TRBV5-5 and TRBJ1-1, the complete variable domain is DAGVTQSPTHLIKTRGQQVTLRCSPISGHKSVSWYQQVLGQGPQFIFQYYEKEERGRGNFPDRFSARQFPNYSSELNVNALLLGDSALYLCASSWTVGGTEAFFGQGTRLTVV.